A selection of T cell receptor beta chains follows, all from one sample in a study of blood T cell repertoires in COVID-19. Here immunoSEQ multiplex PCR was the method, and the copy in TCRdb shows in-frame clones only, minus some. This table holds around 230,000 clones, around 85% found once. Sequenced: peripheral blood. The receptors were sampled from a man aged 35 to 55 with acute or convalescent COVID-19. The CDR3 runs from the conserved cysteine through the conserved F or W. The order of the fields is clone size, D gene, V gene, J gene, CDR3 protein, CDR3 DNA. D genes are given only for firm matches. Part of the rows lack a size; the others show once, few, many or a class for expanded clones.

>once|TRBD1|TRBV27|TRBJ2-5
CASSATPSGDRAQYF
TGTGCCAGCAGTGCCACCCCCTCAGGGGACAGGGCCCAGTACTTC
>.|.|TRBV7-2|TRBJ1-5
CASSLELARNQPQHF
TGTGCCAGCAGCTTAGAATTGGCCCGCAATCAGCCCCAGCATTTT
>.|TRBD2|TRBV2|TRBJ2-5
CASSLAGGEETQYF
TGTGCCAGCAGTCTAGCGGGGGGTGAAGAGACCCAGTACTTC
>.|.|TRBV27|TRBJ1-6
CASSLWADTYSSYNSPLHF
TGTGCCAGCAGTTTATGGGCAGATACTTACAGCTCCTATAATTCACCCCTCCACTTT
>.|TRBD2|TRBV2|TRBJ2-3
CASSRAGVTDTQYF
TGTGCCAGCAGTAGAGCGGGAGTGACAGATACGCAGTATTTT
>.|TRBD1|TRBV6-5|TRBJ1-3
CASLGQGGGNTIYF
TGTGCCAGCTTAGGACAGGGGGGCGGAAACACCATATATTTT
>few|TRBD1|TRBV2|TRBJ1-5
CASSVQGGNQPQHF
TGTGCCAGCAGCGTACAGGGGGGCAATCAGCCCCAGCATTTT
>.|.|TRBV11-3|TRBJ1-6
CASRQGPGSPLHF
TGTGCCAGCCGCCAGGGGCCGGGTTCACCCCTCCACTTT
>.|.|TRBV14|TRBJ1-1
CASSLTLENTEAFF
TGTGCCAGCAGCCTGACACTGGAGAACACTGAAGCTTTCTTT
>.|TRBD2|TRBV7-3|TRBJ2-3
CASTIAGGPPDTQYF
TGTGCCAGCACCATAGCGGGAGGGCCGCCAGATACGCAGTATTTT
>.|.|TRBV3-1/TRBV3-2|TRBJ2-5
CASSQASSKETQYF
TGTGCCAGCAGCCAAGCATCCAGTAAAGAGACCCAGTACTTC
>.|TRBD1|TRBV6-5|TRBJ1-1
CASGTDPHTEAFF
TGTGCCAGCGGGACAGACCCACACACTGAAGCTTTCTTT
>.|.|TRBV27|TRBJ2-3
CASHSTGTDTQYF
TGTGCCAGCCACTCCACCGGCACAGATACGCAGTATTTT
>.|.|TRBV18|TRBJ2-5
CASSSKGLGRTYQETQYF
TGTGCCAGCTCATCGAAGGGCCTAGGGAGGACGTACCAAGAGACCCAGTACTTC
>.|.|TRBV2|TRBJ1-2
CASRKARGSVVYGYTF
TGTGCCAGCAGGAAGGCTAGGGGCAGCGTCGTCTATGGCTACACCTTC
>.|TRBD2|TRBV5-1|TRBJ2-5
CASSFISGGLQETQYF
TGCGCCAGCAGCTTTATTAGCGGGGGGCTACAAGAGACCCAGTACTTC
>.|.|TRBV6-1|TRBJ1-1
CATTDSNTEAFF
TGTGCCACCACCGACAGCAACACTGAAGCTTTCTTT
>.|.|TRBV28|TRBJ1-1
CASRLGRGEAFF
TGTGCCAGCAGACTCGGACGGGGGGAAGCTTTCTTT
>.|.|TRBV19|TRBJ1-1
CASSQTGQRSEAFF
TGTGCCAGTAGCCAAACAGGGCAAAGGAGTGAAGCTTTCTTT
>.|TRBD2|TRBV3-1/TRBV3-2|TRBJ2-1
CASGLAGGYNEQFF
TGTGCCAGCGGACTAGCGGGAGGATACAATGAGCAGTTCTTC
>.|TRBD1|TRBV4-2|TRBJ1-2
CASSQRTGGQGAVGYTF
TGTGCCAGCAGCCAACGCACGGGCGGGCAGGGGGCTGTAGGCTACACCTTC
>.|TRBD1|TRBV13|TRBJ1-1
CASSSGTGRVNTEAFF
TGTGCCAGCAGCTCCGGGACAGGGAGAGTAAACACTGAAGCTTTCTTT
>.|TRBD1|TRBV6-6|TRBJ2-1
CASTTRTGGYNEQFF
TGTGCCAGCACTACCCGGACAGGGGGCTACAATGAGCAGTTCTTC
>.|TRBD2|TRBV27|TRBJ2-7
CASSRLAGGPASYEQYF
TGTGCCAGCAGCCGACTAGCGGGGGGGCCTGCCTCCTACGAGCAGTACTTC
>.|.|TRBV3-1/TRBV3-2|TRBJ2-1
CASSQDGAGKYNEQFF
TGTGCCAGCAGCCAAGATGGGGCGGGGAAATACAATGAGCAGTTCTTC
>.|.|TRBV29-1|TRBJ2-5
CSVRDWKSETQYF
TGCAGCGTTCGGGATTGGAAGTCAGAGACCCAGTACTTC
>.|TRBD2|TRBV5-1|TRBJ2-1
CASSFGTSDHNEQFF
TGCGCCAGCAGCTTCGGGACTAGCGACCACAATGAGCAGTTCTTC
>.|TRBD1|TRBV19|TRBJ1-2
CASTKTQDWDRVFDGYTF
TGTGCCAGTACCAAAACCCAGGACTGGGACAGGGTTTTCGATGGCTACACCTTC
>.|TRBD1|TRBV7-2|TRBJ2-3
CASRNRGRTDTQYF
TGTGCCAGCAGGAACAGGGGGCGCACAGATACGCAGTATTTT
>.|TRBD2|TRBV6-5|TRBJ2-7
CASSLGLAVEQYF
TGTGCCAGCAGTTTGGGACTAGCGGTCGAGCAGTACTTC
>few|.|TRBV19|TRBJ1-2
CASSKAAGQAYGYTF
TGTGCCAGTAGTAAGGCGGCAGGGCAGGCCTATGGCTACACCTTC
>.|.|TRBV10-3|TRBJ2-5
CAISERGKETQYF
TGTGCCATCAGTGAACGCGGGAAAGAGACCCAGTACTTC
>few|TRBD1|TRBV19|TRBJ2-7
CASSGGTGGRGYEQYF
TGTGCCAGTAGTGGAGGGACAGGGGGTAGAGGCTACGAGCAGTACTTC